The sequence of this T cell receptor beta chain was determined in a study of post-analysis software for immune sequencing data. The study, taken as a whole, reports: The study found significantly lower normalized Chao1 diversity in multiple sclerosis patients than in controls. There were five TRBV segments more frequent in patients than controls, and TRBV5-6, TRBV5-1 and TRBV20-1 were among them.

Built from TCR beta cDNA, the libraries had unique molecular identifiers in them. There were roughly 0.95 to 11 million T cells, and about half a million cDNA molecules came from them. A single record per CDR3 protein comes from TCRdb applying MiXCR to the PCR reads. The table records fewer than 850,000 distinct CDR3 sequences, less than 35% of them present only once. V gave up 5 bases and J gave up 2 bases, with 15 bases separating them. This CDR3 has 15 amino acids. The germline CDR1 and CDR2 sequences are SGHTA and FQGNSA. This clonotype was observed a handful of times. The antigen remains unidentified.

J is TRBJ2-5 and V is TRBV7-2; D may be TRBD1 or TRBD2 (5 bases each). The TCR originated in a girl aged 10 to 17 with multiple sclerosis. Input material: blood. CDR3 sequence: CASSQAGTNQETQYF. The CDR3 bases are TGTGCCAGCAGCCAGGCCGGGACGAATCAAGAGACCCAGTACTTC.